The next 9 T cell receptor beta chains were all read from a single sample in a study of cytomegalovirus exposure and HLA in healthy donors. PCR used 60 Vbeta primers and 13 Jbeta primers. Sequenced by immunoSEQ multiplex PCR; TCRdb stores in-frame clones only, minus some. The data show about 98,000 clones, around 77% seen once. Sequenced: PBMCs. These receptors originate from a male donor in good health and CMV-seropositive.

This clone was found a few times. The gene calls are TRBV10-1 and TRBJ1-2, with TRBD1 identical over 9 bases. The CDR3 totals 14 residues. After removal of 6 bases from V and 6 bases from J, the junction contained 8 bases not matched to a gene. Germline V CDR1 and CDR2: WNHNN, SYGVQD (reference sequence). CDR3 loop: CASRPGTGLHGYTF. DNA of the CDR3: TGCGCCAGCAGACCAGGGACAGGGTTACATGGCTACACCTTC.

The chain recombines TRBV5-1 with TRBJ2-5, with TRBD2 matching over 8 bases. The length of the CDR3 is 16 residues. After removal of 4 bases from V and 2 bases from J, the junction contained 10 bases not matched to a gene. Germline V gene sequence: CDR1 SGHRS, CDR2 YFSETQ. This chain's CDR3 is CASSPRGGGRQETQYF. The CDR3 bases are TGCGCCAGCAGCCCCCGGGGGGGAGGGAGGCAAGAGACCCAGTACTTC.

This clone was recorded a few times. This rearrangement joins TRBV10-3 to TRBJ2-2; TRBD1 matches 7 bases. This CDR3 has 17 amino acids. CDR1 is ENHRY, CDR2 SYGVKD, per germline. V trimming: 3 bases; J trimming: 2 bases; junction bases outside the gene matches: 9. CDR3 DNA: TGTGCCATCAGTGAATCGGCCGGACAGGACAACACCGGGGAGCTGTTTTTT. Its protein product is CAISESAGQDNTGELFF.

The chain employs TRBV19 and TRBJ2-2; D uncertain. CDR1 is LNHDA, CDR2 SQIVND, per germline (reference sequence). The CDR3 is 13 amino acids. V was shortened by 2 bases and J by 3 bases, with 4 bases between the two germline ends. CDR3: CASSITHTGELFF. The CDR3 nucleotides are TGTGCCAGTAGTATAACACACACCGGGGAGCTGTTTTTT.

The rearrangement uses TRBV4-2 and TRBJ1-5; perhaps TRBD1 as D (6 bases). Germline CDR1 and CDR2: LGHNA and YNFKEQ. Trimming took off 5 bases at V and 4 bases at J, with 9 bases between the two ends. The CDR3 consists of 13 residues. CDR3 in amino acids: CASSTDSNQPQHF. The CDR3 DNA reads TGTGCCAGCAGCACGGACAGTAATCAGCCCCAGCATTTT.

The chain has TRBV10-3 and TRBJ2-5; D perhaps matches TRBD1 (5 bases). V gave up 4 bases and J gave up 2 bases, with 8 bases separating them. The CDR3 contains 13 residues. Looked up from germline, CDR1 is ENHRY and CDR2 is SYGVKD. In DNA, the CDR3 is TGTGCCATCAGTGGCGACAGTCAAGAGACCCAGTACTTC. It specifies CAISGDSQETQYF.

V usage is TRBV19 and J usage is TRBJ1-1; D may be TRBD1 (5 bases). CDR1 is LNHDA and CDR2 is SQIVND in the germline V gene (reference sequence). V was cut by 0 bases and J by 1 base, with 9 bases left in between. The CDR3 sequence is 15 residues long. CDR3 residues: CASSIDGQPNTEAFF. The CDR3 nucleotides are TGTGCCAGTAGTATAGATGGACAACCGAACACTGAAGCTTTCTTT. The full variable domain, with the rest looked up from reference TRBV19 and TRBJ1-1, is DGGITQSPKYLFRKEGQNVTLSCEQNLNHDAMYWYRQDPGQGLRLIYYSQIVNDFQKGDIAEGYSVSREKKESFPLTVTSAQKNPTAFYLCASSIDGQPNTEAFFGQGTRLTVV.

The gene calls are TRBV11-3 and TRBJ2-1; 8 nucleotides align to TRBD2. Germline V gene data show CDR1 as SGHNT and CDR2 as YENEEA. The CDR3 has 15 amino acids. V was pared by 0 bases and J by 7 bases, with 5 bases of the junction left unmatched. The DNA of the CDR3 is TGTGCCAGCAGCTTAGATCGGGGACTAGTGAATGAGCAGTTCTTC. The encoded protein is CASSLDRGLVNEQFF.

The J gene is TRBJ1-3, the V gene TRBV5-1, with D perhaps matching TRBD1 (5 bases). The CDR3 consists of 15 residues. Trimming pared 7 bases from V and 1 base from J, leaving 15 bases between. Germline V gene sequence: CDR1 SGHRS, CDR2 YFSETQ. The CDR3 region is CASGPSGGSGNTIYF. CDR3 bases: TGCGCCAGCGGACCGTCGGGGGGTTCTGGAAACACCATATATTTT. Drawing the rest from reference TRBV5-1 and TRBJ1-3, the complete variable domain is KAGVTQTPRYLIKTRGQQVTLSCSPISGHRSVSWYQQTPGQGLQFLFEYFSETQRNKGNFPGRFSGRQFSNSRSEMNVSTLELGDSALYLCASGPSGGSGNTIYFGEGSWLTVV.